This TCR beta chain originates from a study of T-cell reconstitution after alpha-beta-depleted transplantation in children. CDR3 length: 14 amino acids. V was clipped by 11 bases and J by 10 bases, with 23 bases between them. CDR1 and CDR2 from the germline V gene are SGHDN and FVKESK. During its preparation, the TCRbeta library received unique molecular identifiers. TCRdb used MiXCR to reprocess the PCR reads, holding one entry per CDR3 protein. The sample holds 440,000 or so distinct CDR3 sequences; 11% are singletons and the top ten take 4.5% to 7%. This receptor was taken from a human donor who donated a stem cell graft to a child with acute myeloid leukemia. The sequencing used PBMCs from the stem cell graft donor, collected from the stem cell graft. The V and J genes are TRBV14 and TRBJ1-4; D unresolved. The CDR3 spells CAPSHKPHLVKLFF. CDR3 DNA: TGTGCCCCCAGCCATAAGCCCCACCTCGTAAAACTGTTTTTT.